What follows are 26 T cell receptor beta chains derived from one specimen sequenced in a study of response to subunit inactivated influenza vaccine. TCRdb redid the calling of the RT-PCR reads with MiXCR, one entry per CDR3 protein. Of about 700,000 distinct CDR3 sequences in the sample, 14% were seen once. Sequenced material: PBMCs from blood, taken 14 days before vaccination. Receptor source: a man aged 50-60 years who received an inactivated influenza vaccine.

The gene calls are TRBV3-1 and TRBJ2-7; D uncertain. Between the trimmed V and J ends, which lost 0 bases and 5 bases, there was a span of 5 bases. Germline V gene sequence: CDR1 LGHDT, CDR2 YNNKEL (reference sequence). This CDR3 spans 12 amino acids. The CDR3 DNA reads TGTGCCAGCAGCCAAGATGAACACGAGCAGTACTTC. This sequence encodes CASSQDEHEQYF.

The chain carries TRBV4-1 and TRBJ2-6; D remains ambiguous. Trimming shortened V by 0 bases and J by 4 bases, and 13 bases separated the two germline ends. The CDR3 covers 17 residues. CDR1 is MGHRA and CDR2 is YSYEKL in the germline V gene. The CDR3 DNA reads as TGCGCCAGCAGCCAAGATACAGTCTTCGAAGGGGCCAACGTCCTGACTTTC. Its translation is CASSQDTVFEGANVLTF.

This clonotype was counted many times. The rearrangement joins TRBV7-8 to TRBJ2-1; 8 nucleotides line up with TRBD2. The CDR3 has 15 residues. The V segment lost 6 bases and the J segment 6 bases; nucleotides outside the gene matches: 10. Germline loops: CDR1 SGHVS, CDR2 FQNEAQ. CDR3 region: CASRVSGAQLNEQFF. The CDR3 DNA reads TGTGCCAGCAGAGTTAGCGGGGCCCAGCTCAATGAGCAGTTCTTC. The whole variable domain, filled in from reference TRBV7-8 and TRBJ2-1, reads GAGVSQSPRYKVAKRGQDVALRCDPISGHVSLFWYQQALGQGPEFLTYFQNEAQLDKSGLPSDRFFAERPEGSVSTLKIQRTQQEDSAVYLCASRVSGAQLNEQFFGPGTRLTVL.

The rearrangement joins TRBV6-4 to TRBJ1-1; D remains unclear. CDR1 and CDR2 from the germline V gene are MRHNA and SNTAGT. Trimming removed 2 bases from V and 4 bases from J, with 11 bases in between. CDR3 length: 14 amino acids. The CDR3 here is CASSDRGWGTEAFF. In DNA form, the CDR3 reads TGTGCCAGCAGTGACCGGGGTTGGGGCACTGAAGCTTTCTTT.

This clonotype was recorded at least ten times. This rearrangement joins TRBV5-1 to TRBJ1-3; TRBD1 matches 7 bases. CDR1 and CDR2 from the germline V gene are SGHRS and YFSETQ. The V and J ends lost 6 bases and 2 bases, in that order; junction bases with no gene match: 5. The CDR3 extends over 14 amino acids. The CDR3 spells CASTQGGPGNTIYF. The CDR3 coding sequence is TGCGCCAGCACCCAGGGGGGACCTGGAAACACCATATATTTT.

This clonotype was counted a few times. This chain uses TRBV28 with TRBJ2-3, with D perhaps matching TRBD2 (5 bases). With 6 bases removed from V and 1 base from J, the gap between germline ends came to 17 bases. Germline V CDR1 and CDR2: MDHEN, SYDVKM. The CDR3 loop spans 16 amino acids. In DNA, the CDR3 is TGTGCCAGCAGGGGCGAGGTCTCGAGGGGCACAGATACGCAGTATTTT. It is translated as CASRGEVSRGTDTQYF.

This clonotype was found many times. J is TRBJ1-5 and V is TRBV15, with D possibly TRBD1 on 6 matching bases. V was shortened by 3 bases and J by 7 bases, with 22 bases between the two germline ends. The CDR3 runs 17 residues. Germline-derived CDR1 and CDR2 are LNHNV and YYDKDF (reference sequence). CDR3 nucleotide sequence: TGTGCCACCAGCAGGGAACCTAGCACAGGGCAACGACAGCCCCAGCATTTT. Amino acids: CATSREPSTGQRQPQHF.

There are a few counts of this clonotype. The chain is built from TRBV20-1 and TRBJ1-2; the match to TRBD1 covers 7 bases. The germline V gene encodes CDR1 DFQATT and CDR2 SNEGSKA (reference sequence). CDR3 length equals 15 residues. V shed 3 bases and J 0 bases; nucleotides not matched to a gene: 7. CDR3 DNA: TGCAGTGCTAGGCCCTCCGGGACAGCTAACTATGGCTACACCTTC. Its translation: CSARPSGTANYGYTF.

The chain employs TRBV25-1 and TRBJ1-2, with a possible D match to TRBD1 (6 bases). The CDR3 runs to 15 residues. Trimming removed 0 bases from V and 2 bases from J, with 10 bases in between. Germline V gives CDR1 MGHDK, CDR2 SYGVNS. The CDR3 DNA sequence: TGTGCCAGCAGTGAATATTTGGGGGGCAACTATGGCTACACCTTC. Amino acids: CASSEYLGGNYGYTF.

V gene TRBV15 combines with J gene TRBJ2-7, with D tentatively TRBD1 or TRBD2 (5 bases each). Germline loops: CDR1 LNHNV, CDR2 YYDKDF (reference sequence). The CDR3 runs 15 residues. V was clipped by 0 bases and J by 5 bases, with 14 bases between them. CDR3 loop: CATSRDRWGFHEQYF. CDR3 DNA sequence: TGTGCCACCAGCAGAGATCGGTGGGGGTTCCACGAGCAGTACTTC.

The CDR3, as DNA: TGTGCCAGCAGTCGAGCGGGAGGGCCATATGAGCAGTTCTTC. This codes for CASSRAGGPYEQFF. This chain uses TRBV12-3 or TRBV12-4 with TRBJ2-1, with 10 bases identical to TRBD2. The CDR3 runs to 14 residues. V gave up 5 bases and J gave up 8 bases; unmatched junction bases: 6.

This clonotype was observed a few times. This chain links TRBV4-2 with TRBJ2-5, with TRBD2 identical over 12 bases. From germline, CDR1 is LGHNA and CDR2 YNFKEQ. The CDR3 runs to 16 residues. With V trimmed by 4 bases and J by 5 bases, 8 bases remained unmatched. The CDR3 sequence: CASSPTSGGPYETQYF. DNA for the CDR3: TGTGCCAGCAGCCCAACTAGCGGGGGGCCCTACGAGACCCAGTACTTC.

This clonotype occurred many times. The chain joins TRBV6-2 or TRBV6-3 to TRBJ2-3; the D is unclear. Germline V gene lookup returns CDR1 MNHEY and CDR2 SVGEGT. V shed 1 base and J shed 0 bases, with 8 bases lying between them. The CDR3 covers 15 residues. CDR3 protein: CASSYWGGSTDTQYF. Here the CDR3 DNA reads TGTGCCAGCAGTTACTGGGGTGGAAGCACAGATACGCAGTATTTT.

This clonotype has more than one count but fewer than ten. The J gene is TRBJ2-7, the V gene TRBV7-2; tentative D call: TRBD1 (6 bases). V was cut by 6 bases and J by 4 bases, with 16 bases left in between. CDR1 is SGHTA, CDR2 FQGNSA, per germline. This CDR3 spans 14 amino acids. The CDR3 bases are TGTGCCAGCAGATCACCGGGACACCAATACGAGCAGTACTTC. This translates into CASRSPGHQYEQYF. Full variable domain (outside the CDR3, taken from reference TRBV7-2 and TRBJ2-7): GAGVSQSPSNKVTEKGKDVELRCDPISGHTALYWYRQSLGQGLEFLIYFQGNSAPDKSGLPSDRFSAERTGGSVSTLTIQRTQQEDSAVYLCASRSPGHQYEQYFGPGTRLTVT.

The chain is built from TRBV5-1 and TRBJ2-7; a weak D match, TRBD1 (6 bases). Trimming removed 3 bases at V and 3 bases at J, with 13 bases between. In germline, CDR1 is SGHRS, CDR2 YFSETQ. CDR3 size: 14 residues. CDR3 in DNA: TGCGCCAGCAGCTCGACAGGTTCTAACTACGAGCAGTACTTC. Its translation is CASSSTGSNYEQYF.

This clonotype was seen a few times. This chain joins TRBV4-1 and TRBJ1-5; no firm D call. Trimming took 1 base from V and 0 from J, leaving 10 bases between them. CDR1 MGHRA and CDR2 YSYEKL come from the germline V gene. CDR3 length: 16 amino acids. CDR3 coding DNA: TGCGCCAGCAGCCAAGTTGCTGGACCTAGCAATCAGCCCCAGCATTTT. Amino acids: CASSQVAGPSNQPQHF.

The CDR3 is CASSEAYGRTYEQYF. CDR3 DNA: TGTGCCAGCAGTGAAGCGTACGGGCGAACCTACGAGCAGTACTTC. The V call is TRBV2, the J call TRBJ2-7; D is uncertain. The CDR3 contains 15 residues. Trimming pared 0 bases from V and 2 bases from J, leaving 11 bases between. Germline CDR1 reads SNHLY; CDR2 reads FYNNEI.

The rearrangement joins TRBV7-2 to TRBJ2-1; TRBD2 matches 13 bases. The J segment lost 10 bases and the V segment lost 4 bases, leaving 7 bases of the junction unmatched. Germline lookup yields CDR1 SGHTA and CDR2 FQGNSA. The CDR3 covers 15 residues. The CDR3 sequence: CASSSRLAGGAEQFF. CDR3 DNA sequence: TGTGCCAGCAGCTCGCGACTAGCGGGAGGAGCGGAGCAGTTCTTC.

The V gene is TRBV20-1, the J gene TRBJ1-5; no clear D gene. The CDR3 covers 13 residues. The ends were cut back, 5 bases at V and 1 base at J, with 9 bases in the middle. The germline CDR1 and CDR2 sequences are DFQATT and SNEGSKA (reference sequence). CDR3 coding DNA: TGCAGTGCTGACCCGGGAAGCAATCAGCCCCAGCATTTT. Translated: CSADPGSNQPQHF.

This clonotype was found a few times. The chain joins TRBV7-8 to TRBJ2-1, with D hard to call. Germline V gives CDR1 SGHVS, CDR2 FQNEAQ. The CDR3 runs to 12 residues. The V end lost 7 bases, the J end lost 8 bases, and 12 bases lay between the germline ends. Written as DNA, the CDR3 is TGTGCCAGCAACCAGGAAGGCCATGAGCAGTTCTTC. This encodes CASNQEGHEQFF.

There are a few counts of this clonotype. The rearrangement joins TRBV6-5 to TRBJ1-1; 9 bases map to TRBD1. Germline assignment: CDR1 MNHEY and CDR2 SVGAGI. The CDR3 length is 13 residues. V lost 4 bases to trimming and J lost 5 bases; unmatched junction nucleotides: 2. The CDR3 sequence is CASSWDRATEAFF. CDR3 DNA sequence: TGTGCCAGCAGTTGGGACAGGGCAACTGAAGCTTTCTTT.

In its sample, this clonotype was seen a few times. This chain joins TRBV14 and TRBJ2-1; 7 bases are shared with TRBD2. CDR3 length equals 15 residues. V shed 4 bases, J shed 4 bases, and the junction held 7 bases outside the gene matches. Germline CDR1 SGHDN, CDR2 FVKESK. CDR3 sequence reads: CASSPLAALYNEQFF. CDR3 DNA sequence: TGTGCCAGCAGCCCTCTAGCGGCCTTATACAATGAGCAGTTCTTC.

There are a few counts of this clonotype. V and J are TRBV3-1 and TRBJ2-1, with TRBD1 as a possible D gene (5 bases). Germline CDR1 reads LGHDT; CDR2 reads YNNKEL (reference sequence). This CDR3 is built from 15 residues. V dropped 1 base and J dropped 15 bases, with 22 bases sitting between them. CDR3 residues: CASSQADRQGGFRFF. DNA for the CDR3: TGTGCCAGCAGCCAAGCGGACCGTCAGGGCGGTTTTAGGTTCTTC.

This clonotype was counted ten times or more. The rearrangement joins TRBV12-3 or TRBV12-4 to TRBJ1-4; 7 nucleotides align to TRBD1. The CDR3 runs 15 residues. V trimming: 6 bases; J trimming: 6 bases; junction bases outside the gene matches: 10. CDR3: CASRRAGTAYEKLFF. CDR3 DNA sequence: TGTGCCAGCAGACGAGCCGGGACAGCCTATGAAAAACTGTTTTTT.

Details on this clonotype: A much larger clone sits a single nucleotide away, making a read error possible. The rearrangement joins TRBV10-3 to TRBJ2-3; TRBD1 matches at 9 bases. CDR3 size: 15 residues. J gave up 4 bases and V 4 bases, and 6 bases lay outside the gene matches. From germline, CDR1 is ENHRY and CDR2 SYGVKD. The CDR3 here is CAISAPRQGADTQYF. DNA for the CDR3: TGTGCCATCAGTGCACCGAGACAGGGGGCAGATACGCAGTATTTT.

This clonotype has more than one count but fewer than ten. The V and J genes are TRBV20-1 and TRBJ2-7, with D unresolved. The CDR3 sequence is 13 residues long. Germline loops: CDR1 DFQATT, CDR2 SNEGSKA (reference sequence). V dropped 4 bases and J dropped 0 bases, with 10 bases sitting between them. CDR3 bases: TGCAGTGCTAAAACGCCTAGCTCCTACGAGCAGTACTTC. It translates to CSAKTPSSYEQYF.